This T cell receptor beta chain was recorded in a study of Graves' ophthalmopathy and Graves' hyperthyroidism. Findings of the study overall: Detected in blood as well were most expanded thyroid clonotypes with frequency above 0.001. Ophthalmopathy could be told apart from stable hyperthyroidism by a 13-signature model (around 88% sensitivity, 80% to 84% specificity).

CDR3 length: 15 amino acids. CDR1 DFQATT and CDR2 SNEGSKA come from the germline V gene (reference sequence). V dropped 6 bases and J dropped 0; count of bases not matched to a gene: 8. Each diagnosis was determined on the basis of clinical symptoms, serum thyroxine, TRAb, thyroid ultrasound and orbital computed tomography. The PBMC fraction was derived from about 9.5 ml of fresh peripheral blood. RNA served as the template for amplifying TCR beta CDR3 regions. Investigators did first-round RT-PCR with HTBI primers, then second-round multiplex PCR. TCRdb itself ran the multiplex PCR reads through MiXCR, one entry per CDR3 protein. This table holds hundreds of thousands of distinct CDR3 sequences, roughly 20% found once. There are many counts of this clonotype. The antigen remains unidentified.

This rearrangement joins TRBV20-1 to TRBJ2-7; the match to TRBD1 covers 10 bases. The receptor was isolated from a woman younger than 35 with stable Graves' hyperthyroidism. Some clones in this sample may be carry-over from other donors' samples. Sequences were obtained from peripheral blood. CDR3 sequence (DNA): TGCAGTGCCCTACCCAGGGACAGGGGCTCCTACGAGCAGTACTTC. Residues: CSALPRDRGSYEQYF.